This TCR beta chain comes out of a study of OX40 agonist ivuxolimab in advanced cancers. V was clipped by 4 bases and J by 2 bases, with 9 bases between them. Germline V gives CDR1 GTSNPN, CDR2 SVGIG (reference sequence). This CDR3 region has 12 residues. Only in-frame clones appear in the TCRdb table, and some are missing; sequencing was by immunoSEQ multiplex PCR. Found here are approximately 64,000 clones, 70% to 90% of them singletons; the top ten hold around 4%. This clone has only a few counts. The source is an adult with an advanced solid tumor such as melanoma, head and neck, liver or kidney cancer. Here the sequenced sample was CD4+ or CD8+ T cells sorted from blood, taken in a trial of the OX40 agonist ivuxolimab. The rearrangement links TRBV30 to TRBJ2-7, with D possibly TRBD2 on 5 matching bases. CDR3 DNA sequence: TGTGCCTGGATGGTGGGAGCCTACGAGCAGTACTTC. Translating it yields CAWMVGAYEQYF.